The TCR beta chain described here comes from a study of shared clonotypes between healthy human individuals (dated by TCRdb to the early 2020s). With respect to the entire study: The cohort comprised a couple of women and a few men aged 18 to 49 years. Each donor's leukapheresis produced roughly between about 0.9 and 9.5 billion PBMCs. To estimate repertoire size and how much clonotype sharing occurs between individuals, the study deeply sequenced the blood TCR repertoires of about 5 healthy adults. Libraries were prepared and TCR repertoires were sequenced by different laboratories using diverse techniques, in order to increase sequencing depth and limit assay-specific biases. Per donor, three plates each were used for CD4 naive and CD4 memory, two for CD8 naive, and one for CD8 memory.

The donors were healthy, HIV-negative adults who had no recently reported acute infections or vaccinations. Every donor was a Caucasian adult residing in Nashville, Tennessee, USA. CD4+ T cells were enriched by magnetic negative selection; naive cells were then positively selected on CD45RA, and the negative fraction formed the memory subset. Blood was collected by leukapheresis, and PBMCs were isolated by Ficoll-Histopaque density gradient centrifugation and then cryopreserved in liquid nitrogen vapor phase. Purity and quantity of every magnetically sorted T cell population were checked by analytical flow cytometry. Genomic DNA was isolated from each sorted fraction and quantified by UV absorbance on a Nanodrop 2000c. Concerning this clone: Its antigen specificity is not known. Base quality data are lacking; no much larger clone is found one base away.

The study at large found these results: Even with the large sequencing depth, rarefaction of the sorted-subset datasets indicated that sequencing was incomplete. Pairwise subsampling led to the expectation that sequencing depth would affect the degree of clonotype sharing among donors. The small number of donors limited the genetic and exposure-history diversity represented. When a handful of donors were compared, the shared fraction of clonotypes was around 5% for naive CD4, roughly 3.3% for naive CD8, 2.3% for memory CD4, and under 0.5% for memory CD8. Only blood was sampled, and tissue TCR repertoires likely differ from those in blood. Higher generation probabilities were observed for clonotypes shared by all four sorted-subset donors than for non-shared clonotypes. Naive subsets generally had larger estimated clonotype richness than memory subsets.

Trimming costs V 8 bases and J 3 bases, and their ends lie 8 bases apart. CDR1 MNHEY and CDR2 SMNVEV were looked up in the germline V gene (reference sequence). From its cysteine to its phenylalanine, the CDR3 spans 12 amino acids. The read is trimmed to its CDR3 DNA, 36 bases read in frame from base 1. Using the deep immunoSEQ assay, TCR CDR3 regions were amplified from genomic DNA by multiplex PCR. For each cell subset, the extracted genomic DNA was distributed evenly across all wells of several immunoSEQ 96-well plates, and each plate served as one replicate. Each replicate PCR for sorted subsets received about 220 ng genomic DNA, equal to about 30,000 T cell genomes. The purified libraries were quantified using a Qubit 3.0 fluorometer, sized with a Bioanalyzer 2100, and then quantified again using the KAPA Library Quantification kit. Every immunoSEQ 96-well plate was sequenced on a dedicated single-read 150-cycle Illumina NextSeq 550 flow cell. The authors processed their data as follows. The immunoSEQ output contained only junctional sequences without quality scores, so filtering could not match that applied to full-length reads. To assign V/J genes and CDR3, sequences were annotated using PyIR, a Python wrapper for IgBLAST v1.9, with IMGT germline references. Reads with weak V/J assignments (E-value above 1e-6), missing CDR3, stop codons, out-of-frame junctions, or ambiguous translated residues were removed. A V3J clonotype was defined by an identical inferred V gene, J gene, and CDR3 amino acid sequence. The percentage overlap between two repertoires was calculated by dividing the number of shared unique clonotypes by the size of the smaller repertoire. Three approaches were used to assess repertoire richness: RTK rarefaction, the Chao1 estimator, and Recon v2.1 estimates of unobserved clonotypes. OLGA was used to compute generation probabilities for all TCRbeta clonotypes that the gDNA method yielded from a few donors. This is the immuneACCESS table as TCRdb keeps it, with only in-frame sequences that have V and J called. A part of the clones is gone; compared with another copy, unresolved V genes explain less than half, and the rest is unexplained. The V and J calls and clone size are taken from that table; D and trimming were inferred from the DNA. In this sample the table shows approximately 980,000 clones, 70% to 85% of which occur a single time. The ten largest clonotypes hold roughly 1.5% of the sample.

In this chain, TRBV27 is recombined with TRBJ2-4; the D gene is perhaps TRBD2, from 6 matching bases. Sequencing was done on a sample of memory CD4+ T cells sorted from blood. Reading the label with the study, this specimen's cell subset or site is: CD45RA-negative fraction. This sequence originates from a man younger than 35 in good health. CDR3 loop: CASRGGKNIQYF. The DNA sequence reads TGTGCCAGCCGGGGAGGCAAAAACATTCAGTACTTC.